This T cell receptor (beta chain) appears in the sequencing data of a study of blood T cells in healthy people across ages. Primed by a sample-barcoded 5' primer and a J-beta primer mix, a second PCR proceeded for 7 to 11 cycles. The template-switch adaptor was a 5' adaptor with 12 random nucleotides. It tagged each cDNA molecule. TCRdb analysed the 5' RACE reads with MiXCR anew, one entry per CDR3 protein. The sample lists more than 1 million distinct CDR3 sequences, 40% to 45% occurring once. Study-wide results and caveats: Relative to aged donors, long-lived donors carried more naive CD4+ cells and displayed higher diversity.

CDR3 length: 13 amino acids. V was cut by 8 bases and J by 1 base, with 8 bases left in between. Looked up from germline, CDR1 is SGHAT and CDR2 is FQDESV (reference sequence). This clonotype appeared a few times. As yet, its antigen is unknown. This receptor was obtained from a woman aged 55-69 years in good health. This sequence joins TRBV11-1 and TRBJ2-2; TRBD2 might be the D (5 bases). Sequencing was done on a sample of blood. CDR3 nucleotides: TGTGCCAGCCCCAGCGGGAACACCGGGGAGCTGTTTTTT. It yields the protein CASPSGNTGELFF.